The rows below give T cell receptor beta chains drawn from one sample of a study of shared clonotypes between healthy human individuals. This table comes from immunoSEQ multiplex PCR, and its TCRdb copy is limited to in-frame clones, with some not included. The sample lists 2 million to 2.5 million clones, approximately 94% seen once, with approximately 0.13% in the top ten. The sequencing input was naive CD4+ T cells sorted from blood. The source of these receptors is a man aged 18 to 29 in good health. The CDR3 runs from the conserved cysteine through the conserved F or W.

v_call: TRBV6-1; j_call: TRBJ2-2; cdr3_aa: CASRPGTSSTGELFF
v_call: TRBV7-7; j_call: TRBJ1-1; cdr3_aa: CASRYKMNTEAFF
v_call: TRBV5-1; j_call: TRBJ2-1; cdr3_aa: CASSRGQGDNEQFF
v_call: TRBV6-5; j_call: TRBJ2-2; cdr3_aa: CASSRQGASTGELFF
v_call: TRBV10-3; j_call: TRBJ2-7; cdr3_aa: CATPPSGSVYYEQYF
v_call: TRBV5-1; j_call: TRBJ1-4; cdr3_aa: CASSTQGNEKLFF
v_call: TRBV9; j_call: TRBJ2-7; cdr3_aa: CASSVDVGYYEQYF
v_call: TRBV28; j_call: TRBJ1-1; cdr3_aa: CASSYPAAMNTEAFF
v_call: TRBV7-2; j_call: TRBJ2-1; cdr3_aa: CASSRTSGSLVGEQFF
v_call: TRBV6-5; j_call: TRBJ2-7; cdr3_aa: CASSGDSYEQYF
v_call: TRBV2; j_call: TRBJ1-1; cdr3_aa: CASSENYPATEAFF
v_call: TRBV11-3; j_call: TRBJ2-7; cdr3_aa: CASSPTGRDYEQYF
v_call: TRBV4-3; j_call: TRBJ2-3; cdr3_aa: CASSLSSGTSTDTQYF
v_call: TRBV27; j_call: TRBJ2-1; cdr3_aa: CASSSQATGQVVGEQFF
v_call: TRBV2; j_call: TRBJ1-1; cdr3_aa: CASSASRGNTEAFF
v_call: TRBV7-2; j_call: TRBJ1-1; cdr3_aa: CASSLVGLNTEAFF
v_call: TRBV30; j_call: TRBJ2-1; cdr3_aa: CAWSTGTSSYNEQFF
v_call: TRBV7-9; j_call: TRBJ2-3; cdr3_aa: CASSQGALHTDTQYF
v_call: TRBV6-5; j_call: TRBJ1-1; cdr3_aa: CASSTIGTEAFF
v_call: TRBV7-2; j_call: TRBJ2-1; cdr3_aa: CASSLGTGNEQFF
v_call: TRBV28; j_call: TRBJ1-2; cdr3_aa: CASAGGPIPHGYTF
v_call: TRBV19; j_call: TRBJ2-1; cdr3_aa: CATSGITGPPGNEQFF